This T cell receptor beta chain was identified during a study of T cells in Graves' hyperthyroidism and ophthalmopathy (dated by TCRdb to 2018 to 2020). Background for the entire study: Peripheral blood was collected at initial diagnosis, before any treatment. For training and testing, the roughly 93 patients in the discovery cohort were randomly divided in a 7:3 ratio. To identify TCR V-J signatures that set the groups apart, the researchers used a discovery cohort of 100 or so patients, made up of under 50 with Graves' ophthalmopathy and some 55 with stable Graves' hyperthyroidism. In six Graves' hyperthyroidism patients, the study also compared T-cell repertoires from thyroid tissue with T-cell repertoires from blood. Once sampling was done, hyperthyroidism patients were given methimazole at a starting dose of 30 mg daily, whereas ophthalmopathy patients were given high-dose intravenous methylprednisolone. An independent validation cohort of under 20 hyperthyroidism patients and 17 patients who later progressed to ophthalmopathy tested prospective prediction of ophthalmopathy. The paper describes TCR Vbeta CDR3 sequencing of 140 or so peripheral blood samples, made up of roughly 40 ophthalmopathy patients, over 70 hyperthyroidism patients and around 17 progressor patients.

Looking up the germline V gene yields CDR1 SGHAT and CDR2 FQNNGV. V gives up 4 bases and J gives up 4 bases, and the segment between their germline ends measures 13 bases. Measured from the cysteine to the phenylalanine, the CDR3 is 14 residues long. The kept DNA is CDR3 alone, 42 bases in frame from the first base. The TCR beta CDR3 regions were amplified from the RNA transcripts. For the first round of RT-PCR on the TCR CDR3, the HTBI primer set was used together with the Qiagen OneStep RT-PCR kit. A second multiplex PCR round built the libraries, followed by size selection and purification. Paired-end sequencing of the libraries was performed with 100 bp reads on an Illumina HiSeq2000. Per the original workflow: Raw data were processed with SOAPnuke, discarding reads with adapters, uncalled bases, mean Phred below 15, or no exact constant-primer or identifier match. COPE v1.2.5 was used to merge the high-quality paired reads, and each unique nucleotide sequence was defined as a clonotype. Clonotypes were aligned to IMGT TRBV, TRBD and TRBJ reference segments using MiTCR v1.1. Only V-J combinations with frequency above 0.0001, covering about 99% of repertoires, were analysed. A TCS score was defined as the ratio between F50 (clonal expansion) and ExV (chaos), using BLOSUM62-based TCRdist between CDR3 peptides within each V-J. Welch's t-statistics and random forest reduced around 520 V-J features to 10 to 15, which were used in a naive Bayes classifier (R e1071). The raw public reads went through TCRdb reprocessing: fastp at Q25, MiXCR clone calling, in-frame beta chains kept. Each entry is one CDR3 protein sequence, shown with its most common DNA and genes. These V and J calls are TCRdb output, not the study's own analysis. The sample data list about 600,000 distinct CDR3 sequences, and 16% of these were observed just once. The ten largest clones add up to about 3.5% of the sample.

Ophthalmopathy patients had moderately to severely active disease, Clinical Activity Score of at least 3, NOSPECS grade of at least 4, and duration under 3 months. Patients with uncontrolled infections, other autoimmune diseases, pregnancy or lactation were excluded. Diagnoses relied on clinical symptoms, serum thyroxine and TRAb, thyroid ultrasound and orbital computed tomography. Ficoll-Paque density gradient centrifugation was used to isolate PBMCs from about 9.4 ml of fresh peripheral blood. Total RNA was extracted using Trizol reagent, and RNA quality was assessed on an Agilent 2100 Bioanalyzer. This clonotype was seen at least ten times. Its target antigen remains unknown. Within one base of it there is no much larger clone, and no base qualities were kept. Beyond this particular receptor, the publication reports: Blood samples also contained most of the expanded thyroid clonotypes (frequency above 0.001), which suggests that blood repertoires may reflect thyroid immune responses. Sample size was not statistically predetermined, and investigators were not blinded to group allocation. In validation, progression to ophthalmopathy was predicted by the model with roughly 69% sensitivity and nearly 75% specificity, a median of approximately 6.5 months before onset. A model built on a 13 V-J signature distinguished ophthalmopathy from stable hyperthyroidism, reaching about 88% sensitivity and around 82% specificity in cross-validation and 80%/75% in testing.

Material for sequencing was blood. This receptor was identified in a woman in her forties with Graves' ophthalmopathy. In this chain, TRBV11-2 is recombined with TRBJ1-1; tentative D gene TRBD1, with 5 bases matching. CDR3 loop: CASSSILGVTEAFF. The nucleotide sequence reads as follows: TGTGCCAGCAGCTCCATTTTAGGGGTCACTGAAGCTTTCTTT.